The 24 T cell receptor beta chains in this list originate from one sample, sequenced in a study of T cells in tuberculosis. Cells were sorted from thawed PBMC rested overnight and stained with GMM-loaded CD1B tetramer, viability dye and anti-CD3. C32 glucose monomycolate from Rhodococcus equi was loaded onto the CD1B tetramers. The protocol was immunoSEQ multiplex PCR, while the TCRdb copy is restricted to in-frame clones and leaves out a portion. This sample carries approximately 100,000 clones, roughly 90% of them seen once, and the ten largest clones take approximately 2%. The specimen was CD1b-GMM tetramer-negative cells sorted from PBMCs. The receptors shown here come from an adult woman with latent tuberculosis.

CDR3 nucleotide sequence: TGTGCCAGCAGCCTCAGACTAGCGGGGGGCACAGATACGCAGTATTTT. The encoded protein is CASSLRLAGGTDTQYF. The J gene is TRBJ2-3, the V gene TRBV2; 12 bases match TRBD2. Unmatched junction bases numbered 5, after V lost 6 bases and J lost 1 base. The length of the CDR3 is 16 residues. The germline V gene encodes CDR1 SNHLY and CDR2 FYNNEI.

The chain employs TRBV27 and TRBJ1-5; TRBD1 might be the D (6 bases). There are 14 residues in the CDR3. Germline loops: CDR1 MNHEY, CDR2 SMNVEV (reference sequence). Deletions cut 2 bases from V and 5 bases from J, with 10 bases between. The CDR3 is CASSLAGADQPQHF. The CDR3, as DNA: TGTGCCAGCAGTTTAGCAGGGGCCGATCAGCCCCAGCATTTT.

The V gene is TRBV6-5, the J gene TRBJ1-3, with D possibly TRBD1 on 5 matching bases. V was pared by 4 bases and J by 4 bases, with 14 bases between. CDR3 length equals 15 residues. The germline gives CDR1 MNHEY, CDR2 SVGAGI. Here the CDR3 reads CASSFTTAPGNTIYF. CDR3 coding DNA: TGTGCCAGCAGTTTCACGACAGCTCCCGGAAACACCATATATTTT.

In this sample, this clone turned up once. V gene TRBV7-3 combines with J gene TRBJ2-3; D might be TRBD2 (5 bases). V shed 3 bases and J shed 5 bases, with 15 bases lying between them. Germline V gene sequence: CDR1 SGHTA, CDR2 FQGTGA. CDR3 length: 15 residues. In nucleotides, the CDR3 is TGTGCCAGCAGCTTGGGCCTAGCTGAGAAAGATACGCAGTATTTT. Amino acids: CASSLGLAEKDTQYF.

J is TRBJ1-5 and V is TRBV10-2; D is uncertain. This CDR3 region has 15 residues. Trimming stripped 0 bases from V and 7 bases from J, with 13 bases between. The germline V gene has CDR1 WSHSY and CDR2 SAAADI. The CDR3 DNA reads as TGCGCCAGCAGTGAGTCGACCTTGGGAGGGCAGCCCCAGCATTTT. It encodes CASSESTLGGQPQHF.

The V gene is TRBV7-9, the J gene TRBJ1-5; D is possibly TRBD1 (6 bases). The CDR3 is made up of 17 amino acids. Per germline, CDR1 SEHNR and CDR2 FQNEAQ (reference sequence). The V end was cut by 1 base, the J end by 0 bases, with 13 bases between. The CDR3 DNA follows: TGTGCCAGCAGCTTAGGATTGGGACATAATAGCAATCAGCCCCAGCATTTT. Its translation: CASSLGLGHNSNQPQHF.

This chain links TRBV15 with TRBJ1-2, with a possible D match to TRBD1 (6 bases). Trimming removed 6 bases at V and 4 bases at J, with 21 bases between. The CDR3 has 16 amino acids. CDR1 and CDR2 (germline): LNHNV, YYDKDF (reference sequence). The CDR3 protein is CATSTRGAGGGYGYTF. The DNA of the CDR3 is TGTGCCACCAGTACAAGGGGGGCGGGGGGCGGCTATGGCTACACCTTC.

The rearrangement links TRBV4-1 to TRBJ1-2; D not certain. Trimming removed 0 bases from V and 4 bases from J, with 15 bases in between. The CDR3 is made up of 16 amino acids. Germline V gene lookup returns CDR1 MGHRA and CDR2 YSYEKL. Here the CDR3 reads CASSQDRHDGFYGYTF. In DNA form, the CDR3 reads TGCGCCAGCAGCCAAGATAGGCACGACGGGTTCTATGGCTACACCTTC.

The rearrangement uses TRBV5-5 and TRBJ1-4, with a weak D call TRBD1 (6 bases). This CDR3 region has 17 residues. V shed 0 bases and J shed 5 bases, with 17 bases lying between them. Per germline, CDR1 SGHKS and CDR2 YYEKEE (reference sequence). CDR3 sequence (DNA): TGTGCCAGCAGCTTGGCGTGGGGGGGGACAATGAATGAAAAACTGTTTTTT. This encodes CASSLAWGGTMNEKLFF.

The CDR3 here is CAISGLLYEQYF. The CDR3 region has the DNA TGTGCCATCAGTGGACTACTCTACGAGCAGTACTTC. The genes are TRBV10-3 and TRBJ2-7, with D possibly TRBD2 on 5 matching bases. This CDR3 spans 12 amino acids. Trimming took off 4 bases at V and 3 bases at J, with 7 bases between the two ends. The germline V gene encodes CDR1 ENHRY and CDR2 SYGVKD.

The V and J genes are TRBV6-5 and TRBJ1-2; 8 nucleotides line up with TRBD1. Trimming took 6 bases from V and 4 from J; bases not matched to a gene: 7. The germline V gene encodes CDR1 MNHEY and CDR2 SVGAGI. CDR3 length: 14 residues. The DNA for the CDR3 is TGTGCCAGCAGAAACAGGGGGAGCGGCTATGGCTACACCTTC. As protein: CASRNRGSGYGYTF.

The chain carries TRBV18 and TRBJ1-4; TRBD1 agrees at 12 bases. Germline CDR1 is KGHSH and CDR2 is LQKENI. The CDR3 runs 17 residues. V was pared by 3 bases and J by 7 bases, with 9 bases of the junction left unmatched. CDR3 sequence reads: CASSPVPGQGAGEKLFF. The CDR3 DNA reads as TGTGCCAGCTCACCCGTCCCGGGACAGGGGGCGGGTGAAAAACTGTTTTTT.

As concerns this clone: The junction departs from the called germline gene at one end, perhaps through a read error. The rearrangement uses TRBV7-9 and TRBJ2-2; D may be TRBD1 (5 bases). This CDR3 is 14 amino acids long. The germline V gene has CDR1 SEHNR and CDR2 FQNEAQ (reference sequence). Here the CDR3 DNA reads TGTGCCGGAACCCTCTCAGGGAACGCCGGGGAGCTGTTTTTT. Its translation: CAGTLSGNAGELFF.

J is TRBJ2-1 and V is TRBV11-2; TRBD2 agrees at 14 bases. The CDR3 runs 15 residues. Germline V gene lookup returns CDR1 SGHAT and CDR2 FQNNGV. The junction had 5 bases not matched to a gene; V was cut back by 5 bases and J by 8 bases. Written as DNA, the CDR3 is TGTGCCAGCAGCCTGACTAGCGGGGGGGCGTATGAGCAGTTCTTC. As protein: CASSLTSGGAYEQFF.

To note about this clone: Compared with germline, one end of the junction differs, possibly owing to a read error. This sequence joins TRBV4-2 and TRBJ2-1; D is perhaps TRBD2 (5 bases). Germline CDR1 and CDR2: LGHNA and YNFKEQ. This CDR3 contains 17 residues. This CDR3 reads CVSRLTAGASSYNEQFF. DNA for the CDR3: TGTGTCAGCAGACTAACGGCCGGAGCCAGCTCCTACAATGAGCAGTTCTTC.

The rearrangement uses TRBV6-5 and TRBJ1-6; 11 bases match TRBD1. The CDR3 spans 15 residues. The germline V gene has CDR1 MNHEY and CDR2 SVGAGI. With 6 bases clipped from V and 6 bases from J, the junction kept 4 bases outside the gene matches. CDR3 amino acids: CASRGGQGGNSPLHF. Written as DNA, the CDR3 is TGTGCCAGCAGGGGGGGACAGGGGGGTAATTCACCCCTCCACTTT.

The chain is built from TRBV5-1 and TRBJ1-3; TRBD1 might be the D (5 bases). V was clipped by 3 bases and J by 3 bases, with 7 bases between them. Per the germline V gene, CDR1 is SGHRS and CDR2 is YFSETQ. The CDR3 contains 13 residues. As DNA, the CDR3 is TGCGCCAGCAGCTGGGGGGATGGAAACACCATATATTTT. This gives the protein CASSWGDGNTIYF.

The chain recombines TRBV7-6 with TRBJ2-1; 9 bases align to TRBD2. V lost 0 bases and J lost 9; bases outside the gene matches: 3. Germline V gives CDR1 SGHVS, CDR2 FNYEAQ. The CDR3 loop spans 14 amino acids. The CDR3 loop is CASSLALAGAEQFF. CDR3 nucleotides: TGTGCCAGCAGCTTAGCGTTAGCGGGGGCTGAGCAGTTCTTC.

The chain employs TRBV5-8 and TRBJ1-2; 11 nucleotides line up with TRBD1. Germline CDR1 SGHTS, CDR2 YDEGEE. The length of the CDR3 is 14 residues. The trim removed 4 bases at V and 8 bases at J, leaving 7 bases unmatched. DNA of the CDR3: TGTGCCAGCAGCAGCGGACAGGGGGCATGGGGCTACACCTTC. Translation gives CASSSGQGAWGYTF.

The genes are TRBV15 and TRBJ2-5; 9 bases match TRBD1. Germline CDR1 is LNHNV and CDR2 is YYDKDF (reference sequence). V lost 6 bases to trimming and J lost 4 bases; unmatched junction nucleotides: 9. The CDR3 spans 15 residues. CDR3 loop: CATSPGQGGGETQYF. The CDR3 DNA follows: TGTGCCACCAGTCCGGGACAGGGAGGTGGAGAGACCCAGTACTTC.

The rearrangement uses TRBV7-8 and TRBJ1-2; a weak D match, TRBD1 (5 bases). CDR3 length: 13 residues. CDR1 SGHVS and CDR2 FQNEAQ come from the germline V gene. Trimming stripped 4 bases from V and 6 bases from J, with 12 bases between. CDR3 in DNA: TGTGCCAGCAGCTCAGGCTTAGGGGATGGCTACACCTTC. Amino acids: CASSSGLGDGYTF.

The chain combines TRBV29-1 with TRBJ2-5, with a possible D match to TRBD2 (6 bases). The CDR3 is made up of 13 amino acids. V shed 3 bases and J shed 4 bases, with 12 bases lying between them. Germline V lookup: CDR1 SQVTM, CDR2 ANQGSEA. CDR3: CSVDSPGRETQYF. Written as DNA, the CDR3 is TGCAGCGTTGATTCGCCCGGGAGAGAGACCCAGTACTTC.

The chain carries TRBV2 and TRBJ2-2; 8 nucleotides line up with TRBD1. Trimming cost V 6 bases and J 3 bases; bases outside gene matches: 6. CDR1 is SNHLY and CDR2 is FYNNEI in the germline V gene. The CDR3 extends over 15 amino acids. The CDR3 protein is CASRTGAMDTGELFF. The CDR3 nucleotides are TGTGCCAGCAGGACAGGGGCGATGGACACCGGGGAGCTGTTTTTT.

V and J are TRBV6-1 and TRBJ2-2; perhaps TRBD2 as D (5 bases). The V and J ends lost 8 bases and 6 bases respectively, with 10 bases between them. The CDR3 sequence is 12 residues long. Germline loops: CDR1 MNHNS, CDR2 SASEGT. CDR3: CASDRGSGELFF. CDR3 DNA: TGTGCCAGCGATCGGGGTTCCGGGGAGCTGTTTTTT.